Each of the 8 T cell receptor beta chains below was sequenced from the same sample in a study of cytomegalovirus exposure and HLA in healthy donors (dated 2017 in TCRdb). The library came from the immunoSEQ multiplex PCR assay. For the multiplex PCR, a mixture combining 60 forward primers for TCR Vbeta segments and 13 reverse primers for TCR Jbeta segments was used. Entries here come from immuneACCESS through TCRdb and include only in-frame sequences with V and J called. Some clones fail to appear in such tables; in the studies checked, an unresolved V gene covers under half of the shortfall, and the cause of the remainder is unknown. Across this sample there are 100,000 or so clones, with roughly 70% seen only once. Jointly, the top ten make up 4% to 5.5% of the sample. Material: PBMCs. These receptors were taken from a young woman in good health and CMV-seropositive.

CDR3 in DNA: TGCGCCAGCAGCCAAGGACTAGCGGGAGAAGGGTACGAGCAGTACTTC. It translates to CASSQGLAGEGYEQYF. This chain links TRBV4-3 with TRBJ2-7; TRBD2 matches 12 bases. The ends lost 1 base at V and 4 bases at J; junction bases unmatched: 5. The CDR3 length is 16 residues. Germline V gene data show CDR1 as LGHNA and CDR2 as YSLEER.

The chain recombines TRBV6-1 with TRBJ2-3, with 13 bases lining up with TRBD2. The CDR3 consists of 19 residues. From germline, CDR1 is MNHNS and CDR2 SASEGT. V trimming: 4 bases; J trimming: 0 bases; junction bases outside the gene matches: 10. The CDR3 sequence is CASSGSGTSGDSSTDTQYF. In DNA form, the CDR3 reads TGTGCCAGCAGTGGATCCGGGACTAGCGGGGATTCTAGCACAGATACGCAGTATTTT.

The rearrangement joins TRBV19 to TRBJ2-1, with 7 bases that match TRBD1. Germline V CDR1 and CDR2: LNHDA, SQIVND (reference sequence). The CDR3 has 12 amino acids. With 10 bases clipped from V and 4 bases from J, the junction kept 4 bases outside the gene matches. In nucleotides, the CDR3 is TGTGCCACAAGGGACAGTTACAATGAGCAGTTCTTC. Protein: CATRDSYNEQFF.

CDR3 loop: CASSPQAESYEQYF. CDR3 sequence (DNA): TGTGCCAGCAGCCCGCAGGCAGAATCCTACGAGCAGTACTTC. The rearrangement joins TRBV5-6 to TRBJ2-7; no firm D call. Per the germline V gene, CDR1 is SGHDT and CDR2 is YYEEEE. The CDR3 sequence is 14 residues long. V lost 4 bases, J lost 1 base, and 12 bases lay in between.

This rearrangement joins TRBV4-1 to TRBJ2-7; unclear D gene. The germline CDR1 and CDR2 sequences are MGHRA and YSYEKL. V lost 1 base, J lost 4 bases, and 11 bases lay in between. CDR3 size: 14 residues. In DNA, the CDR3 is TGCGCCAGCAGCCAAGTATCGTTCGGGTACGAGCAGTACTTC. Encoded protein: CASSQVSFGYEQYF.

This clone was picked up a small number of times. The genes are TRBV6-4 and TRBJ2-5, with a weak D call TRBD1 (6 bases). Germline CDR1 reads MRHNA; CDR2 reads SNTAGT. The CDR3 consists of 16 residues. The V and J ends lost 3 bases and 6 bases respectively, with 20 bases between them. CDR3 in amino acids: CASSEQGPRGIKTQYF. Written as DNA, the CDR3 is TGTGCCAGCAGTGAGCAGGGGCCAAGGGGAATAAAGACCCAGTACTTC.

This clone was seen more than once but under ten times. The CDR3 loop reads CASSLEGSPLHF. The CDR3 nucleotides are TGTGCCAGCAGTTTAGAGGGATCACCCCTCCACTTT. The chain links TRBV27 to TRBJ1-6; D is unclear. The CDR3 has 12 residues. Trimming left V 2 bases short and J 10 bases short, with 6 bases between. Germline-derived CDR1 and CDR2 are MNHEY and SMNVEV (reference sequence).

V and J are TRBV11-2 and TRBJ2-1; TRBD2 might be the D (5 bases). The CDR3 has 14 amino acids. Looked up from germline, CDR1 is SGHAT and CDR2 is FQNNGV. V dropped 1 base and J dropped 8 bases, with 12 bases sitting between them. The CDR3 is CASSLVAGRDEQFF. The CDR3 region has the DNA TGTGCCAGCAGCTTAGTTGCGGGTAGGGATGAGCAGTTCTTC.